Below are 27 T cell receptor beta chains sequenced from a single sample in a study of blood T cell repertoires in COVID-19. This table comes from immunoSEQ multiplex PCR, and its TCRdb copy is limited to in-frame clones, with some not included. Of under 300,000 clones listed, 86% are singletons. The source material was PBMCs or T cells enriched from blood (not recorded which). The origin of the receptors is a man younger than 35 who had recovered from COVID-19.

The genes are TRBV11-2 and TRBJ2-3; TRBD2 matches at 9 bases. Germline CDR1 is SGHAT and CDR2 is FQNNGV. The CDR3 length is 16 residues. V shed 5 bases, J shed 4 bases, and the junction held 10 bases outside the gene matches. CDR3 nucleotide sequence: TGTGCCAGCAGCCCGATAGCGGGAGAGAAACCAGATACGCAGTATTTT. Protein sequence: CASSPIAGEKPDTQYF.

The rearrangement joins TRBV5-6 to TRBJ1-5, with D possibly TRBD1 on 6 matching bases. The germline V gene has CDR1 SGHDT and CDR2 YYEEEE. There are 15 residues in the CDR3. Trimming stripped 0 bases from V and 2 bases from J, with 9 bases between. CDR3 sequence (DNA): TGTGCCAGCAGCTTGGAGAGGACAGGCAATCAGCCCCAGCATTTT. It is translated as CASSLERTGNQPQHF.

The gene calls are TRBV18 and TRBJ2-5; TRBD2 matches 8 bases. The CDR3 has 14 amino acids. The V and J ends lost 6 bases and 2 bases, in that order; junction bases with no gene match: 5. Germline CDR1 is KGHSH and CDR2 is LQKENI. In nucleotides, the CDR3 is TGTGCCAGCTCCGTAGCGGGGCTGCAAGAGACCCAGTACTTC. As protein: CASSVAGLQETQYF. Full variable domain (missing parts from reference TRBV18 and TRBJ2-5): NAGVMQNPRHLVRRRGQEARLRCSPMKGHSHVYWYRQLPEEGLKFMVYLQKENIIDESGMPKERFSAEFPKEGPSILRIQQVVRGDSAAYFCASSVAGLQETQYFGPGTRLLVL.

The V and J genes are TRBV10-2 and TRBJ1-1, with D uncertain. CDR1 and CDR2 from the germline V gene are WSHSY and SAAADI. V was shortened by 7 bases and J by 4 bases, with 22 bases between the two germline ends. The CDR3 length is 16 residues. The CDR3 here is CASKPQTSPDGTEAFF. CDR3 sequence (DNA): TGCGCCAGCAAGCCCCAGACATCCCCCGATGGCACTGAAGCTTTCTTT.

In its sample, this clone was seen a few times. The rearrangement uses TRBV19 and TRBJ2-2; perhaps TRBD1 as D (5 bases). CDR1 LNHDA and CDR2 SQIVND come from the germline V gene (reference sequence). The ends were cut back, 5 bases at V and 8 bases at J, with 9 bases in the middle. There are 12 residues in the CDR3. The CDR3 bases are TGTGCCAGTAGTCTAGGGGCGGGGGAGCTGTTTTTT. Its translation is CASSLGAGELFF.

This chain joins TRBV11-3 and TRBJ2-5, with 11 bases matching TRBD2. V was pared by 3 bases and J by 4 bases, with 10 bases of the junction left unmatched. The CDR3 runs to 17 residues. Germline loops: CDR1 SGHNT, CDR2 YENEEA. The chain's CDR3 is CASSLVGSGREGETQYF. The CDR3 region has the DNA TGTGCCAGCAGCTTGGTCGGTAGCGGGAGGGAGGGAGAGACCCAGTACTTC.

V is TRBV14 and J is TRBJ2-1; D gene ambiguous. Trimming removed 1 base at V and 4 bases at J, with 8 bases between. This CDR3 contains 14 residues. Per the germline V gene, CDR1 is SGHDN and CDR2 is FVKESK. CDR3 DNA: TGTGCCAGCAGCCAAGCTAATATTTACAATGAGCAGTTCTTC. Translated, it gives CASSQANIYNEQFF.

The CDR3 coding sequence is TGTGCCAGCAGCTTATCAGGGCGGGAGACCCAGTACTTC. Its translation is CASSLSGRETQYF. The chain employs TRBV7-6 and TRBJ2-5; D is perhaps TRBD1 (5 bases). The V end was cut by 2 bases, the J end by 5 bases, with 9 bases between. CDR3 size: 13 residues. Germline V gives CDR1 SGHVS, CDR2 FNYEAQ.

This chain joins TRBV7-6 and TRBJ2-3; 9 nucleotides match TRBD2. The germline CDR1 and CDR2 sequences are SGHVS and FNYEAQ. The J segment lost 2 bases and the V segment lost 5 bases, leaving 8 bases of the junction unmatched. This CDR3 contains 16 residues. This CDR3 reads CASSATLAGVTDTQYF. CDR3 sequence (DNA): TGTGCCAGCAGCGCCACCTTAGCGGGGGTCACAGATACGCAGTATTTT.

With regard to this clone: The sample has other DNA sequences that encode this CDR3 too. This chain links TRBV6-5 with TRBJ2-7, with 8 bases lining up with TRBD2. V lost 9 bases and J lost 5; bases outside the gene matches: 12. This CDR3 has 14 residues. Germline lookup yields CDR1 MNHEY and CDR2 SVGAGI. CDR3 residues: CASSVAGYDDEQYF. The CDR3 nucleotides are TGTGCCAGTAGCGTAGCGGGATATGACGACGAGCAGTACTTC.

The chain couples TRBV5-1 to TRBJ2-4; D not resolved. Between the trimmed V and J ends, which lost 0 bases and 5 bases, there was a span of 6 bases. CDR1 and CDR2 from the germline V gene are SGHRS and YFSETQ. The CDR3 has 13 residues. As DNA, the CDR3 is TGCGCCAGCAGCTTGGGGCAAGAAAACATTCAGTACTTC. Translating gives CASSLGQENIQYF.

This rearrangement joins TRBV6-1 to TRBJ1-2; D gene uncertain. The CDR3 extends over 13 amino acids. Looked up from germline, CDR1 is MNHNS and CDR2 is SASEGT. Trimming pared 1 base from V and 3 bases from J, leaving 6 bases between. The CDR3 DNA sequence: TGTGCCAGCAGTGAAGGGGGAGACTATGGCTACACCTTC. It translates to CASSEGGDYGYTF.

The rearrangement joins TRBV5-4 to TRBJ1-3, with D unresolved. Germline CDR1 is SGHNT and CDR2 is YYREEE (reference sequence). CDR3 length equals 15 residues. Trimming took 0 bases from V and 0 from J, leaving 7 bases between them. In DNA form, the CDR3 reads TGTGCCAGCAGCTTGGGGGGAGCCTCTGGAAACACCATATATTTT. This codes for CASSLGGASGNTIYF. The full variable domain, in which reference TRBV5-4 and TRBJ1-3 provide the parts outside the CDR3, is ETGVTQSPTHLIKTRGQQVTLRCSSQSGHNTVSWYQQALGQGPQFIFQYYREEENGRGNFPPRFSGLQFPNYSSELNVNALELDDSALYLCASSLGGASGNTIYFGEGSWLTVV.

This chain joins TRBV18 and TRBJ1-1; TRBD1 matches 11 bases. Germline V gene lookup returns CDR1 KGHSH and CDR2 LQKENI. The CDR3 is made up of 15 amino acids. J was trimmed by 5 bases and V by 3 bases; bases with no gene match: 5. The CDR3 protein is CASSPRTGGLTEAFF. CDR3 nucleotides: TGTGCCAGCTCACCGAGGACAGGGGGCTTAACTGAAGCTTTCTTT.

The chain couples TRBV6-5 to TRBJ2-7; 7 bases match TRBD1. Germline V CDR1 and CDR2: MNHEY, SVGAGI. The trim removed 5 bases at V and 9 bases at J, leaving 13 bases unmatched. The CDR3 totals 14 residues. Written as DNA, the CDR3 is TGTGCCAGCAGTCTCGACAGGGTACATAAGAGGCAGTACTTC. Translated, it gives CASSLDRVHKRQYF.

This sequence joins TRBV5-6 and TRBJ2-3, with D possibly TRBD2 on 5 matching bases. Deletions cut 0 bases from V and 0 bases from J, with 11 bases between. The CDR3 sequence is 16 residues long. Germline loops: CDR1 SGHDT, CDR2 YYEEEE. CDR3 region: CASSLVASISTDTQYF. CDR3 bases: TGTGCCAGCAGCTTGGTGGCTAGCATTAGCACAGATACGCAGTATTTT.

The chain carries TRBV6-2 or TRBV6-3 and TRBJ1-4; perhaps TRBD1 as D (6 bases). Trimming left V 5 bases short and J 4 bases short, with 11 bases between. Germline CDR1 MNHEY, CDR2 SVGEGT. This CDR3 comprises 14 residues. CDR3 residues: CASSVGQLNEKLFF. CDR3 nucleotides: TGTGCCAGCAGTGTTGGACAGCTTAATGAAAAACTGTTTTTT.

This clone occurred a few times. The V call is TRBV5-1, the J call TRBJ2-7; D remains ambiguous. Germline CDR1 and CDR2: SGHRS and YFSETQ. V dropped 3 bases and J dropped 2 bases, with 3 bases sitting between them. The CDR3 sequence is 11 residues long. The CDR3 sequence is CASSSAYEQYF. CDR3 nucleotides: TGCGCCAGCAGCTCGGCCTACGAGCAGTACTTC.

This chain links TRBV24-1 with TRBJ2-7, with D maybe TRBD2 (7 bases). Germline V gives CDR1 KGHDR, CDR2 SFDVKD. Trimming pared 0 bases from V and 5 bases from J, leaving 13 bases between. The CDR3 loop spans 15 amino acids. The CDR3 DNA is TGTGCCACCAGTGATTTGCGTGGGGGGGCCCACGAGCAGTACTTC. Protein: CATSDLRGGAHEQYF.

V gene TRBV2 combines with J gene TRBJ1-1; possible D gene TRBD1, 5 bases. From germline, CDR1 is SNHLY and CDR2 FYNNEI. There are 13 residues in the CDR3. Trimming took 7 bases from V and 12 from J, leaving 21 bases between them. The CDR3 reads CASIGGGLPTPFF. CDR3 nucleotides: TGTGCCAGCATCGGGGGGGGTCTCCCCACCCCTTTCTTT.

The rearrangement links TRBV28 to TRBJ1-2; D possibly corresponds to TRBD1 (5 bases). The V gene's germline CDR1 is MDHEN and CDR2 SYDVKM. There are 12 residues in the CDR3. V shed 6 bases and J shed 7 bases, with 12 bases lying between them. The CDR3 loop reads CASSRVLTGYTF. As DNA, the CDR3 is TGTGCCAGCAGCAGGGTGTTAACTGGCTACACCTTC.

This clone was recorded a few times. The CDR3 loop reads CASSLRVQTEAFF. The CDR3 bases are TGTGCCAGCAGCCTACGGGTCCAGACTGAAGCTTTCTTT. The chain employs TRBV6-2 or TRBV6-3 and TRBJ1-1; no reliable D call. V was clipped by 6 bases and J by 5 bases, with 13 bases between them. In germline, CDR1 is MNHEY, CDR2 SVGEGT. The CDR3 has 13 amino acids.

CDR3 region: CATSDGVSEQFF. The CDR3 DNA is TGTGCCACCAGTGACGGAGTTTCTGAGCAGTTCTTC. This chain joins TRBV24-1 and TRBJ2-1, with D unclear. The CDR3 loop spans 12 amino acids. V lost 4 bases, J lost 9 bases, and 9 bases lay in between. In germline, CDR1 is KGHDR, CDR2 SFDVKD.

The rearrangement links TRBV4-2 to TRBJ2-7; 15 bases are a match to TRBD2. This CDR3 is built from 18 residues. V trimming: 0 bases; J trimming: 4 bases; junction bases outside the gene matches: 7. CDR1 LGHNA and CDR2 YNFKEQ come from the germline V gene. The chain's CDR3 is CASSQDFGTSGRTYEQYF. For the CDR3, the DNA is TGTGCCAGCAGCCAAGACTTCGGGACTAGCGGGAGGACGTACGAGCAGTACTTC.

CDR3 residues: CASSYTGGYEQYF. The CDR3 region has the DNA TGCGCCAGCAGCTATACAGGGGGCTACGAGCAGTACTTC. The chain joins TRBV5-1 to TRBJ2-7, with 8 bases aligning to TRBD1. The V gene end was trimmed by 3 bases and the J gene end by 3 bases; junction bases not matched to a gene: 2. The CDR3 contains 13 residues. Germline V gives CDR1 SGHRS, CDR2 YFSETQ.

The rearrangement links TRBV5-1 to TRBJ1-2; 8 bases line up with TRBD1. The CDR3 is 15 amino acids. Germline trimming cut 0 bases from V and 8 bases from J; bases unmatched to any gene: 9. Germline V gives CDR1 SGHRS, CDR2 YFSETQ. CDR3 in amino acids: CASSLDQGAIGGYTF. The CDR3 bases are TGCGCCAGCAGCTTGGACCAGGGGGCAATAGGCGGCTACACCTTC.

This chain connects TRBV6-4 to TRBJ2-3; 11 nucleotides match TRBD2. The junction had 2 bases not matched to a gene; V was cut back by 0 bases and J by 6 bases. The CDR3 length is 15 residues. Germline loops: CDR1 MRHNA, CDR2 SNTAGT. The chain's CDR3 is CASSDSSGRADTQYF. CDR3 nucleotide sequence: TGTGCCAGCAGTGACTCTAGCGGGAGGGCCGATACGCAGTATTTT.